The sequence of this TCR beta chain was determined in a study of T-cell reconstitution after alpha-beta-depleted transplantation in children. Germline V gene lookup returns CDR1 KGHDR and CDR2 SFDVKD. The length of the CDR3 is 12 residues. V lost 10 bases to trimming and J lost 3 bases, with 8 bases between them. The TCRbeta library incorporated unique molecular identifiers. MiXCR was run by TCRdb on the PCR reads, yielding one entry per CDR3 protein. The sample has 700,000 to 850,000 distinct CDR3 sequences; less than 20% are singletons. General study findings and limits: At one year after transplant, newly produced T cells mostly accounted for T-cell counts and diversity. At around two months after transplant, the alpha-beta T cells were reportedly derived from several hundred expanded clones that came from non-depleted graft cells.

This clonotype was seen repeatedly, ten times or more. Its specificity is not known. This TCR was recovered from a male patient younger than 18 who had a stem cell transplant for acute lymphoblastic leukemia, so the T cells may come from the graft donor. This specimen was PBMCs, mostly from graft donor cells, taken 360 days after TCRalphabeta/CD19-depleted stem cell transplant. This chain links TRBV24-1 with TRBJ2-2; perhaps TRBD1 as D (6 bases). The CDR3 DNA follows: TGTGCCACACAGGGTTACACCGGGGAGCTGTTTTTT. Translation: CATQGYTGELFF.